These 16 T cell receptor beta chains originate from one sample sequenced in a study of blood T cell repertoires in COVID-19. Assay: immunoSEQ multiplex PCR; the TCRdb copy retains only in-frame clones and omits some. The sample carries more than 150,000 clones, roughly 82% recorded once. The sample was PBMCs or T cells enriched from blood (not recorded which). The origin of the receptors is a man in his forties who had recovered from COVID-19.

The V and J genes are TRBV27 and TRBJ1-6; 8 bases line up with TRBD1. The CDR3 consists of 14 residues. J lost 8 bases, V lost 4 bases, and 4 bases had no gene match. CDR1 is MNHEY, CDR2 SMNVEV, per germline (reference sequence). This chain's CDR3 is CASSSETGDSPLHF. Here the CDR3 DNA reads TGTGCCAGCAGTTCGGAGACAGGGGATTCACCCCTCCACTTT.

The CDR3 DNA reads TGTGCCAGTAGTATCACAGCTATCAACACTGAAGCTTTCTTT. This translates into CASSITAINTEAFF. The chain uses TRBV19 and TRBJ1-1; D gene ambiguous. V dropped 3 bases and J dropped 2 bases, with 10 bases sitting between them. The germline V gene encodes CDR1 LNHDA and CDR2 SQIVND (reference sequence). CDR3 length: 14 amino acids. Filled out from reference TRBV19 and TRBJ1-1, the complete variable domain reads DGGITQSPKYLFRKEGQNVTLSCEQNLNHDAMYWYRQDPGQGLRLIYYSQIVNDFQKGDIAEGYSVSREKKESFPLTVTSAQKNPTAFYLCASSITAINTEAFFGQGTRLTVV.

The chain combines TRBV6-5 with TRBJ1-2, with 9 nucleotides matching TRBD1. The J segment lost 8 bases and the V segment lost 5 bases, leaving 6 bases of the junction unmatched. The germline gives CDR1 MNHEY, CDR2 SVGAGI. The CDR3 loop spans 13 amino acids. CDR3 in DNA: TGTGCCAGCAGTAGGACAGGGGTCGCGGGCTACACCTTC. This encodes CASSRTGVAGYTF.

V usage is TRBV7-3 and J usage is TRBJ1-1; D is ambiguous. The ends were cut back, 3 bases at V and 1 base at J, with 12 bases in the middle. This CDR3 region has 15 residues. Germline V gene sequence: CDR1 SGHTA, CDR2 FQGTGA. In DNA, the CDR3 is TGTGCCAGCAGCTTGGACTCCCGGGGGAACACTGAAGCTTTCTTT. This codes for CASSLDSRGNTEAFF.

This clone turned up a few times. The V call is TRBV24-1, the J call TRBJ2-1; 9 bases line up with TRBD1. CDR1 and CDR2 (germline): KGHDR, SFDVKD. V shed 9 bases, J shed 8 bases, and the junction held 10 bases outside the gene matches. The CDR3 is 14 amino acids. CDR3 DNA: TGTGCCACCGCGACAGGGGGTGGAAAGTATGAGCAGTTCTTC. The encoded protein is CATATGGGKYEQFF.

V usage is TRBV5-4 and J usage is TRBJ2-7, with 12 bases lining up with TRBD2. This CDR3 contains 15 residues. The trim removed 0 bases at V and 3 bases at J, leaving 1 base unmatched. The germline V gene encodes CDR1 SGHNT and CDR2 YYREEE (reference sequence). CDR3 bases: TGTGCCAGCAGCTTGGGGACTAGCGGGGTCTACGAGCAGTACTTC. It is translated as CASSLGTSGVYEQYF.

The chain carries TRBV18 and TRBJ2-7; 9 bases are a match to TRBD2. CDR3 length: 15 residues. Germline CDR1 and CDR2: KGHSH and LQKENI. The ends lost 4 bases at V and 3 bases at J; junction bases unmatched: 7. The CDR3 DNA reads TGTGCCAGCTCACTCACCACGACTAGCGGCTACGAGCAGTACTTC. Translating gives CASSLTTTSGYEQYF.

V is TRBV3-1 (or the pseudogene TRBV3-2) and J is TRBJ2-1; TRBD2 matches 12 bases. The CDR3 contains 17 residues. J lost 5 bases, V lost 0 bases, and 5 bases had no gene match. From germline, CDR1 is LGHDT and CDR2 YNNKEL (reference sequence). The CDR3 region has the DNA TGTGCCAGCAGCCAAGAGAAGACTAGCGGGAGCCACAATGAGCAGTTCTTC. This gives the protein CASSQEKTSGSHNEQFF.

The CDR3 nucleotides are TGTGCCACCCTGGACGGGCGCGGGAGATCTGAGACCCAGTACTTC. Protein product: CATLDGRGRSETQYF. J is TRBJ2-5 and V is TRBV2; TRBD2 matches 7 bases. The J segment lost 5 bases and the V segment lost 10 bases, leaving 16 bases of the junction unmatched. Germline CDR1 is SNHLY and CDR2 is FYNNEI. CDR3 length equals 15 residues.

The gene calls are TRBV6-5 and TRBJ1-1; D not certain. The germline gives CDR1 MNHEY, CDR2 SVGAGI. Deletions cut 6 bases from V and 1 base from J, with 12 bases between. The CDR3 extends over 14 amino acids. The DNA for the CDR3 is TGTGCCAGCAGCCCCTTGGCAGGGAACACTGAAGCTTTCTTT. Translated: CASSPLAGNTEAFF.

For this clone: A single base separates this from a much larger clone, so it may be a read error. The CDR3 bases are TGTGCCAGCAGCGTACAGGGGGGGAACACTGAAGCTTTCTTT. Translating it yields CASSVQGGNTEAFF. The chain couples TRBV7-9 to TRBJ1-1; 8 bases match TRBD1. Trimming took 5 bases from V and 1 from J; bases not matched to a gene: 3. The CDR3 runs to 14 residues. Germline CDR1 and CDR2: SEHNR and FQNEAQ (reference sequence). Full variable domain (outside the CDR3, taken from reference TRBV7-9 and TRBJ1-1): DTGVSQNPRHKITKRGQNVTFRCDPISEHNRLYWYRQTLGQGPEFLTYFQNEAQLEKSRLLSDRFSAERPKGSFSTLEIQRTEQGDSAMYLCASSVQGGNTEAFFGQGTRLTVV.

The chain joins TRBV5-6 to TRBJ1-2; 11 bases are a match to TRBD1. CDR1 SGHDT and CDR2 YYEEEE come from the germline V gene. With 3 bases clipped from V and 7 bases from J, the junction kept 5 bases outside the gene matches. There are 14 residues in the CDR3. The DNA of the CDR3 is TGTGCCAGCAGCTCCGGACAGGGGGCAGGTGGCTACACCTTC. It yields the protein CASSSGQGAGGYTF.

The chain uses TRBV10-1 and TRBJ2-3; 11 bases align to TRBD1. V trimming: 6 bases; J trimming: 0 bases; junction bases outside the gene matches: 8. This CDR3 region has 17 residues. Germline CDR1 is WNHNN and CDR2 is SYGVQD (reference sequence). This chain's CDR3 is CASRGTGGRSSTDTQYF. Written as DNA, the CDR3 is TGCGCCAGCAGGGGGACAGGGGGACGCTCTAGCACAGATACGCAGTATTTT.

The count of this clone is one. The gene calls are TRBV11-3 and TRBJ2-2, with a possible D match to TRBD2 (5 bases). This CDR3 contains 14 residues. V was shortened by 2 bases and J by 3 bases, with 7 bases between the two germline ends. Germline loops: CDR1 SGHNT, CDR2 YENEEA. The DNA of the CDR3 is TGTGCCAGCAGCTTACGGGAATACACCGGGGAGCTGTTTTTT. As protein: CASSLREYTGELFF.

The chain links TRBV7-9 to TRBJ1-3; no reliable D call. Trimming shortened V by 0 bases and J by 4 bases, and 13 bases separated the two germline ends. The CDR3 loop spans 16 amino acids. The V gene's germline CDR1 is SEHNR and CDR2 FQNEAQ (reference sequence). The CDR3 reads CASSLARAAEGNTIYF. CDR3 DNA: TGTGCCAGCAGCTTAGCGCGGGCAGCGGAGGGAAACACCATATATTTT. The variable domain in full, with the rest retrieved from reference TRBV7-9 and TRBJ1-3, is DTGVSQNPRHKITKRGQNVTFRCDPISEHNRLYWYRQTLGQGPEFLTYFQNEAQLEKSRLLSDRFSAERPKGSFSTLEIQRTEQGDSAMYLCASSLARAAEGNTIYFGEGSWLTVV.

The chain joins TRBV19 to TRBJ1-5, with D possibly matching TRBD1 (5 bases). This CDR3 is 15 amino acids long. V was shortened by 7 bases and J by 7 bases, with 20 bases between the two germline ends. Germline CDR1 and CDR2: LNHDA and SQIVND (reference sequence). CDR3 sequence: CASKEGLTQPQPQHF. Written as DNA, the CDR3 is TGTGCCAGTAAGGAGGGGCTGACCCAACCCCAGCCCCAGCATTTT.